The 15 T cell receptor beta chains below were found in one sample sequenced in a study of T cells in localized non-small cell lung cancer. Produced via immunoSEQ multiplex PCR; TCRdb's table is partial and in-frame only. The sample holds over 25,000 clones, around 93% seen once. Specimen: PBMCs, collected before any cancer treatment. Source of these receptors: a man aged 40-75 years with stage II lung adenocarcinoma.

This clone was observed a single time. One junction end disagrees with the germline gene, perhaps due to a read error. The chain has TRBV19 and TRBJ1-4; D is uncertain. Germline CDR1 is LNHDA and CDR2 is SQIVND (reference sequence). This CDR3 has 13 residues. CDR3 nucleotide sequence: TGTGCCAGTAGTTGGGGAACTCATGAAAAACTGTTTTTT. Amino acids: CASSWGTHEKLFF. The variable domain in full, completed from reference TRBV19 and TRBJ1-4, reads DGGITQSPKYLFRKEGQNVTLSCEQNLNHDAMYWYRQDPGQGLRLIYYSQIVNDFQKGDIAEGYSVSREKKESFPLTVTSAQKNPTAFYLCASSWGTHEKLFFGSGTQLSVL.

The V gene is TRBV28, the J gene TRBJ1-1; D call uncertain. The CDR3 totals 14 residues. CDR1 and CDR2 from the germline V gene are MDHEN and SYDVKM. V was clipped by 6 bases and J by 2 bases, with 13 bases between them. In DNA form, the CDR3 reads TGTGCCAGCAGACCGCCGATGATAAACACTGAAGCTTTCTTT. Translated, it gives CASRPPMINTEAFF.

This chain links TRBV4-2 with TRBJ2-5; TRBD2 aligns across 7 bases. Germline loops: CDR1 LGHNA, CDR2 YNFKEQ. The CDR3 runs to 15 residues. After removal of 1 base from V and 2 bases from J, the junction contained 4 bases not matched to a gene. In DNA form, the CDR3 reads TGTGCCAGCAGCCAAGGGGACTATGGGCAAGAGACCCAGTACTTC. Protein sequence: CASSQGDYGQETQYF.

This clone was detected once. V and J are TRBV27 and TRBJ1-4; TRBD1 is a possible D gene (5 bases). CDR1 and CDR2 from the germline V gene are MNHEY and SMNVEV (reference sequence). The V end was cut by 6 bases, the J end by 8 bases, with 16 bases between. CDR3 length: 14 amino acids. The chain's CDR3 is CASRRTNNREKLFF. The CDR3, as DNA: TGTGCCAGCAGACGGACAAACAACAGGGAAAAACTGTTTTTT.

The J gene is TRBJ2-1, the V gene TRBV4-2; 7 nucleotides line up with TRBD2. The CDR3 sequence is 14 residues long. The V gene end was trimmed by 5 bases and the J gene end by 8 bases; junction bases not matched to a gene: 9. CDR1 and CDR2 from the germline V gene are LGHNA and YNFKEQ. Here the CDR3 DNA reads TGTGCCAGCAGCAGAGGGGAGGGCGGGGATGAGCAGTTCTTC. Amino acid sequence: CASSRGEGGDEQFF.

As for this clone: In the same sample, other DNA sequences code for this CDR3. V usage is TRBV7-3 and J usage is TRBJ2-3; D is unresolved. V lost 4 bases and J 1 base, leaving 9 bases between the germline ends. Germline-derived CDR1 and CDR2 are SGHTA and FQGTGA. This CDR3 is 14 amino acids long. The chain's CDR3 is CASSSDGGTDTQYF. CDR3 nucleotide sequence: TGTGCCAGCAGCTCCGATGGGGGCACAGATACGCAGTATTTT. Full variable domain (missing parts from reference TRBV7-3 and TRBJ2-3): GAGVSQTPSNKVTEKGKYVELRCDPISGHTALYWYRQSLGQGPEFLIYFQGTGAADDSGLPNDRFFAVRPEGSVSTLKIQRTERGDSAVYLCASSSDGGTDTQYFGPGTRLTVL.

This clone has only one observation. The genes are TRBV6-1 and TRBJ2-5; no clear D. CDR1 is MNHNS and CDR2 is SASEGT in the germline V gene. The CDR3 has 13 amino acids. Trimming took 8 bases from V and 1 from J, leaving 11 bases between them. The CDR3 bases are TGTGCCAGCGGCTTCGGCAGCCAAGAGACCCAGTACTTC. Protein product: CASGFGSQETQYF.

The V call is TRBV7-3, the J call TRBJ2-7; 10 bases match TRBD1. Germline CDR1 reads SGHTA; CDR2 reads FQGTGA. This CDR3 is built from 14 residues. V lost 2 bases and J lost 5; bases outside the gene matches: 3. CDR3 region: CASSLDRGRDEQYF. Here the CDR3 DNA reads TGTGCCAGCAGCTTAGACAGGGGGCGCGACGAGCAGTACTTC.

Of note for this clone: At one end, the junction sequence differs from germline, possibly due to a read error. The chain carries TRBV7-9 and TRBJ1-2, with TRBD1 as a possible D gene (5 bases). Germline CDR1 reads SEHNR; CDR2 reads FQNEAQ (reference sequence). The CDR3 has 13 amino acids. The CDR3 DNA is TGTGCCAGCAGCTTAGACGCCGGGGCTGCCCAGTCCTTC. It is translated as CASSLDAGAAQSF.

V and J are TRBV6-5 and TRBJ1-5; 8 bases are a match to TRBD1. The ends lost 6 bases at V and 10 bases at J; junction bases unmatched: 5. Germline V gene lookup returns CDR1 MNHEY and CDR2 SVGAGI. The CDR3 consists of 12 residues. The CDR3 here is CASRDPGGPQHF. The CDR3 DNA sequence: TGTGCCAGCAGGGACCCAGGGGGCCCCCAGCATTTT.

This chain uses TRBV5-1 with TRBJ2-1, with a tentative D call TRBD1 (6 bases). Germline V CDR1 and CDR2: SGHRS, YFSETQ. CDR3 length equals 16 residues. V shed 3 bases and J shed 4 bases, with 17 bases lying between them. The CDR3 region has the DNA TGCGCCAGCAGCTCGAACAGGGCGGAGAAGTACAATGAGCAGTTCTTC. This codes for CASSSNRAEKYNEQFF.

CDR3 bases: TGTGCCAGCAGCCATCGCACGGGGAGAGCGTGTTCCTACGAGCAGTACTTC. Its protein product is CASSHRTGRACSYEQYF. V and J are TRBV7-2 and TRBJ2-7; TRBD2 might be the D (5 bases). V was shortened by 5 bases and J by 1 base, with 21 bases between the two germline ends. This CDR3 has 17 amino acids. CDR1 is SGHTA, CDR2 FQGNSA, per germline.

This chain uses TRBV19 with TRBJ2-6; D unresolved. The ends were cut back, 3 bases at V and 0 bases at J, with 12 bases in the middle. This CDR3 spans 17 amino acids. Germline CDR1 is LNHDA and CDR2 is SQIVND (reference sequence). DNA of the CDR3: TGTGCCAGTAGTATTAAGGGCAGCTCCTCTGGGGCCAACGTCCTGACTTTC. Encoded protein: CASSIKGSSSGANVLTF.

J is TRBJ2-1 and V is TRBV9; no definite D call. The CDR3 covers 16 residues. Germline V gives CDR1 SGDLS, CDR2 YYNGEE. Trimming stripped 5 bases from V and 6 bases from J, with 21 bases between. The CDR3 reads CASRLTDHDLFNEQFF. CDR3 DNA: TGTGCCAGCAGACTTACCGATCACGACTTATTCAATGAGCAGTTCTTC.

CDR3 loop: CASSLDAGSYNEQFF. The DNA for the CDR3 is TGTGCCAGCAGCTTAGATGCAGGCTCCTACAATGAGCAGTTCTTC. The chain carries TRBV11-2 and TRBJ2-1; D is unresolved. There are 15 residues in the CDR3. Trimming shortened V by 0 bases and J by 0 bases, and 6 bases separated the two germline ends. Germline assignment: CDR1 SGHAT and CDR2 FQNNGV.